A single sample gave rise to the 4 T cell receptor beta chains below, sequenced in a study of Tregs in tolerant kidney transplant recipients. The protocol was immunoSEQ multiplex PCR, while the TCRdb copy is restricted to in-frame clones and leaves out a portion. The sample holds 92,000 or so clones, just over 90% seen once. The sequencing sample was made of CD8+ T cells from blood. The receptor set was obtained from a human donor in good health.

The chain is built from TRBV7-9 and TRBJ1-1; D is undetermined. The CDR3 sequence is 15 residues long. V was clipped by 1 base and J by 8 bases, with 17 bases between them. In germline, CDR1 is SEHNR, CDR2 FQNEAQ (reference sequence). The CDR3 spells CASSLGGSPAGEAFF. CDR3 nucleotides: TGTGCCAGCAGCTTAGGTGGCAGCCCCGCGGGAGAAGCTTTCTTT.

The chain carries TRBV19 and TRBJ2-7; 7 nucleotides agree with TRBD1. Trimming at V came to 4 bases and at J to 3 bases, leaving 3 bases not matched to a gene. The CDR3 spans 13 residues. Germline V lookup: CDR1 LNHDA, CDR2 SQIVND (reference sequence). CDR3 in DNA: TGTGCCAGTAGTACCCGGGACAGCTACGAGCAGTACTTC. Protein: CASSTRDSYEQYF.

The CDR3 reads CASSLVGTSYGYTF. The CDR3, as DNA: TGTGCCAGCAGCTTAGTAGGGACCTCCTATGGCTACACCTTC. The genes are TRBV7-9 and TRBJ1-2; D may be TRBD1 (5 bases). Deletions cut 1 base from V and 4 bases from J, with 10 bases between. Looked up from germline, CDR1 is SEHNR and CDR2 is FQNEAQ (reference sequence). The CDR3 loop spans 14 amino acids.

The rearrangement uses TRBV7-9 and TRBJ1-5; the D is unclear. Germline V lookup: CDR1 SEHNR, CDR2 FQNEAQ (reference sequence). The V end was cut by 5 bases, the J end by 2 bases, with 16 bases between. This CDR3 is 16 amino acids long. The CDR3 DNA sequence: TGTGCCAGCAGCGGGCTTAAGACCAAGGGCAATCAGCCCCAGCATTTT. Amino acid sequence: CASSGLKTKGNQPQHF. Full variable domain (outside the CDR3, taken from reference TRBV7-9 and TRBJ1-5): DTGVSQNPRHKITKRGQNVTFRCDPISEHNRLYWYRQTLGQGPEFLTYFQNEAQLEKSRLLSDRFSAERPKGSFSTLEIQRTEQGDSAMYLCASSGLKTKGNQPQHFGDGTRLSIL.